This TCR beta chain was sequenced during a study of cytomegalovirus exposure and HLA in healthy donors. Study details: Counted in an early data release were 75 million to 85 million unique TCRs from HLA-typed donors. Study-level findings and limits: Analysis was performed later, and it showed HLA-associated TCR beta chains to be more clonally expanded than equally common others. An analysis was carried out later, and it reportedly showed fewer N-insertions in an Asian-associated ancestry cluster than the roughly 700-donor mean.

Worth noting for this clone: Its antigen remains unidentified.

Germline V gives CDR1 SGHDT, CDR2 YYEEEE. Trimming removed 3 bases at V and 4 bases at J, with 25 bases between. The CDR3 extends over 19 amino acids. Use of 60 Vbeta and 13 Jbeta primers characterized the PCR. TCRdb keeps only in-frame clones here, not all; method: immunoSEQ multiplex PCR. Of some 200,000 clones listed, about 80% were seen once; the top ten hold around 1.7%. The clonotype was recovered from a man between 18 and 35 years old in good health and CMV-seronegative. The V and J genes are TRBV5-6 and TRBJ2-2; D is undetermined. Specimen: PBMCs. CDR3 region: CASSSDRGRNWYSTGELFF. Here the CDR3 DNA reads TGTGCCAGCAGCTCCGATCGCGGCCGTAACTGGTACTCCACCGGGGAGCTGTTTTTT.